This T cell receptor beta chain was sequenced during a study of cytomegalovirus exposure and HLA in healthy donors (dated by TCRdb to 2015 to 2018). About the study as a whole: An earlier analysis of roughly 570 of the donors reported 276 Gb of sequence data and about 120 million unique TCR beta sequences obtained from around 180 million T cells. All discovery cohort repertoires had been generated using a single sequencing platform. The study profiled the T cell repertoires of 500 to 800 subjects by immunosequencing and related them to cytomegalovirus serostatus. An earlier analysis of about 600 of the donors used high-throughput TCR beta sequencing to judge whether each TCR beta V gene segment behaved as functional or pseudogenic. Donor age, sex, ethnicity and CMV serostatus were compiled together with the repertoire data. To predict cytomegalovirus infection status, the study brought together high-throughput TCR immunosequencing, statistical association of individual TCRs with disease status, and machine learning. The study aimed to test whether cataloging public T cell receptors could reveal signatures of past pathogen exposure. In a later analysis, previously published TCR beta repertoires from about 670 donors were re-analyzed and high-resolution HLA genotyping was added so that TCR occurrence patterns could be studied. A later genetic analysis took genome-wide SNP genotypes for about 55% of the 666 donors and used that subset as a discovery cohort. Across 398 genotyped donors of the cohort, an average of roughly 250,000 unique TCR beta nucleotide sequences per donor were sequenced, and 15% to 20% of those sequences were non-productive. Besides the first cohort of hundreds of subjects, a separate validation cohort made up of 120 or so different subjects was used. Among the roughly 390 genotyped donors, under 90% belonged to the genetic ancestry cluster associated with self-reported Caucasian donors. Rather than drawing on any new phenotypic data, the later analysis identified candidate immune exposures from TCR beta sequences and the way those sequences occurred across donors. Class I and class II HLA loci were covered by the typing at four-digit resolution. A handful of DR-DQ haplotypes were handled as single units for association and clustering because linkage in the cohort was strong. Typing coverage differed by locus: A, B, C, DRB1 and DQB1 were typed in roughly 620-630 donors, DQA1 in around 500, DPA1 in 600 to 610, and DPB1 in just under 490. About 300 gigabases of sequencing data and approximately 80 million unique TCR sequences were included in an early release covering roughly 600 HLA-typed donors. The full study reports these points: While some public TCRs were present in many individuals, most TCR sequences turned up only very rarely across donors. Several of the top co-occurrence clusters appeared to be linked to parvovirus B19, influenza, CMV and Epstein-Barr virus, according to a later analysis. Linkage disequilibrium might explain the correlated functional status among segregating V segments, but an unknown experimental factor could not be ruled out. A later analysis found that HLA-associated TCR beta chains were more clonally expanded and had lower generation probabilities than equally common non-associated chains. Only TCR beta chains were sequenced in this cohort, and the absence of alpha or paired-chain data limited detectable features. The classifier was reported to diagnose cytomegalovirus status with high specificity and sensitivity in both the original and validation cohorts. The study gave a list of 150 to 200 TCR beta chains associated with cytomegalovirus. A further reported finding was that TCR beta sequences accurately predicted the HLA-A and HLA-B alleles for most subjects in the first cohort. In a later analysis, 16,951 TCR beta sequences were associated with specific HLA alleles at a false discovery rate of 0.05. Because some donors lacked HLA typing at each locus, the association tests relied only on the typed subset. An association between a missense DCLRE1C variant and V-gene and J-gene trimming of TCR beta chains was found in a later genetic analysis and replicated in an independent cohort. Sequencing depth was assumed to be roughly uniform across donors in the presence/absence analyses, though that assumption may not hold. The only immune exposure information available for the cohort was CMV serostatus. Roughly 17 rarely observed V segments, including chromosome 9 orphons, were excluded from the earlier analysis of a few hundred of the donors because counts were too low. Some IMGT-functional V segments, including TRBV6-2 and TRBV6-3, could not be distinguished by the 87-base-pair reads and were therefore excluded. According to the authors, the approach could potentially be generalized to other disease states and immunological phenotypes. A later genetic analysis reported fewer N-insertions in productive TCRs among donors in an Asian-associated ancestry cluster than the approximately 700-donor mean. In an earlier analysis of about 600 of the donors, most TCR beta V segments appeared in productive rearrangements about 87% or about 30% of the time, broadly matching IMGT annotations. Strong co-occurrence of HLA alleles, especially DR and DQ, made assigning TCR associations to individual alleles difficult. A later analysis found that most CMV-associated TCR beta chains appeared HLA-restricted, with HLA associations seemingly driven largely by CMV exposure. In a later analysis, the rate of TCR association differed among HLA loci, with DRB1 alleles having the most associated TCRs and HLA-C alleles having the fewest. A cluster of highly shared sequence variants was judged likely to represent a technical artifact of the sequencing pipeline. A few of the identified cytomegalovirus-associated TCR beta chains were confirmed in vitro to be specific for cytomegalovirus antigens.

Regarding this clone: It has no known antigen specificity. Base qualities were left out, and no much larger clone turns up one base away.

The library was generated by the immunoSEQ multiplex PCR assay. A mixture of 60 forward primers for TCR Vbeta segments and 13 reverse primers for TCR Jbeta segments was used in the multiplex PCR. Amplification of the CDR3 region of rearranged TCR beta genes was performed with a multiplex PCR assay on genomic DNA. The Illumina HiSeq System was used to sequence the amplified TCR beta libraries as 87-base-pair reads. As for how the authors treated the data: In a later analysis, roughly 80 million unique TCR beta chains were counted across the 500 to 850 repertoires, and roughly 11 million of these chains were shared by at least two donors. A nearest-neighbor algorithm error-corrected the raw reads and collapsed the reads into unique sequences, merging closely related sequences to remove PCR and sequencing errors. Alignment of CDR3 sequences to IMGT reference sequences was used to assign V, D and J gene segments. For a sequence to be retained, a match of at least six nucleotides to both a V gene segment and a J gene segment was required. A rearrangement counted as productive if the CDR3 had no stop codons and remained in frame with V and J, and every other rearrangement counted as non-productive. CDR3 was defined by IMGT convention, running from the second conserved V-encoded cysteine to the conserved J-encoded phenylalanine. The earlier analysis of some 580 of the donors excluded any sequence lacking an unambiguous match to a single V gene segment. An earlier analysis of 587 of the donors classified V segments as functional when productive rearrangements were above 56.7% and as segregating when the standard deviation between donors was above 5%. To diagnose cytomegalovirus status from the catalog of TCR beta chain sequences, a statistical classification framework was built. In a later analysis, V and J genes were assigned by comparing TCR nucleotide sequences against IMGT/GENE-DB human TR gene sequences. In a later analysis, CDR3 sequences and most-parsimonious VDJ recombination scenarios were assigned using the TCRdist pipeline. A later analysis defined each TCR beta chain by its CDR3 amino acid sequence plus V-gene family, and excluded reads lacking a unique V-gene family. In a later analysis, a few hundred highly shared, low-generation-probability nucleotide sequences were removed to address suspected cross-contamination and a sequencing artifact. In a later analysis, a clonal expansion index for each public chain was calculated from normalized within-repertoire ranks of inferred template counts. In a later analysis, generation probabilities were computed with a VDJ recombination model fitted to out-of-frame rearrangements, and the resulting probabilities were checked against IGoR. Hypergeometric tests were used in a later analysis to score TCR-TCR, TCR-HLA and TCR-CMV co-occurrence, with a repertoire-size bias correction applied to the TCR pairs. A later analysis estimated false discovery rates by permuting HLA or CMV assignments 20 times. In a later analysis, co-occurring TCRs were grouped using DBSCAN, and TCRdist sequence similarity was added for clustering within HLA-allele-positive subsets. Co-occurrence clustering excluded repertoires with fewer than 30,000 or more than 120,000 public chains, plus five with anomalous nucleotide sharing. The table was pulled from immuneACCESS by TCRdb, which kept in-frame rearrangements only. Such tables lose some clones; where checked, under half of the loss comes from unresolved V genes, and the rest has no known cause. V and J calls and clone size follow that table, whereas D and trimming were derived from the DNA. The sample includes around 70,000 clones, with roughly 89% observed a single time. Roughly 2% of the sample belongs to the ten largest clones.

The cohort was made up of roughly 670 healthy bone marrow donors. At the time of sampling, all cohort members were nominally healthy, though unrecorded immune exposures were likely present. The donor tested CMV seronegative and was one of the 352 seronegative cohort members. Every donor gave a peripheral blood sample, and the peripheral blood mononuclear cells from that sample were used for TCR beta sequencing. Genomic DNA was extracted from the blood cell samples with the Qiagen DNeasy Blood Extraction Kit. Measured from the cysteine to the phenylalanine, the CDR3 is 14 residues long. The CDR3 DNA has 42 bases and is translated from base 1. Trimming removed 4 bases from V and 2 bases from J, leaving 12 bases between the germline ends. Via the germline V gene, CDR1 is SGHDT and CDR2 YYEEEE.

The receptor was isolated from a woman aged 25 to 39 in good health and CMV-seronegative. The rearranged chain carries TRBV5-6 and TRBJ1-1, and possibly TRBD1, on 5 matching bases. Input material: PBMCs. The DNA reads TGTGCCAGCAGCCTATTCCAGGGTAACACTGAAGCTTTCTTT. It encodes CASSLFQGNTEAFF.